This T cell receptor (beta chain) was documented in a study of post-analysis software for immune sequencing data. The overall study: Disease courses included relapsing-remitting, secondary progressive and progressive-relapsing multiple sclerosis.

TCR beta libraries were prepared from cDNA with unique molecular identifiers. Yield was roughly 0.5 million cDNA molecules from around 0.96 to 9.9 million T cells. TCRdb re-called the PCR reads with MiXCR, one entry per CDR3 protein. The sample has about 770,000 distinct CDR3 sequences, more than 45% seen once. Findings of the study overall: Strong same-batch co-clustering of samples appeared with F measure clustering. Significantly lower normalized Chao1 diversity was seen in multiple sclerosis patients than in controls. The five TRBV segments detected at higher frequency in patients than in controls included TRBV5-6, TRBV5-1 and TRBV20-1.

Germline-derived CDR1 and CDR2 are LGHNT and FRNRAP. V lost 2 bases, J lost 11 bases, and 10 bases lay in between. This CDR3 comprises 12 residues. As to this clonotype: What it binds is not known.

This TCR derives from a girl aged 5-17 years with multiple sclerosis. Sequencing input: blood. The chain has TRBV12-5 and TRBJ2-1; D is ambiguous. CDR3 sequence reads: CASGLSGTQQFF. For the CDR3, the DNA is TGTGCTAGTGGTTTGTCGGGTACGCAGCAGTTCTTC.